Within the sample, the clone carrying this T cell receptor (beta chain) is medium-sized. Its antigen remains unknown. This record belongs to a study of circulating CD8 cells and anti-PD-1 response in melanoma. Findings of the study overall: Published repertoire comparisons used only baseline and M1 samples from a small cohort with few responders.

Live CD3+CD8+TCRalphabeta+ cells were sorted into four subsets by PD-1 and/or TIGIT. From germline, CDR1 is MNHEY and CDR2 SMNVEV (reference sequence). The V and J ends lost 3 bases and 1 base respectively, with 3 bases between them. This CDR3 has 13 amino acids. Each library started from approximately 14 ng of total RNA using the QIAseq Immune Repertoire TCR panel. TCRdb re-analysed the reads in MiXCR, keeping a single row per CDR3 protein. The data hold about 550 distinct CDR3 sequences, with 6.5% to 9.5% observed a single time. The sequencing used CD8+ T cells from PBMCs, collected at baseline or after one month of anti-PD-1 therapy (not recorded which). This TCR came from a human donor with melanoma. J is TRBJ2-2 and V is TRBV27; D uncertain. CDR3: CASSFLNTGELFF. For the CDR3, the DNA is TGTGCCAGCAGTTTCTTGAACACCGGGGAGCTGTTTTTT.